This T cell receptor (beta chain) is drawn from a study of control samples from healthy donors and cancer patients. V was pared by 5 bases and J by 7 bases, with 8 bases of the junction left unmatched. The CDR3 extends over 15 amino acids. CDR1 and CDR2 (germline): MNHNY, SVGAGI (reference sequence). Clones were sequenced by immunoSEQ multiplex PCR, and TCRdb holds only the in-frame ones, with some missing. Among about 120,000 clones, around 89% were seen once, and the ten largest hold 3.4%. The receptor was derived from a man aged 40-49 years in good health. The chain carries TRBV6-6 and TRBJ1-4; 9 bases are shared with TRBD1. The sequencing sample was made of blood. The CDR3 is CASSPSGQGSEKLFF. In nucleotides, the CDR3 is TGTGCCAGCAGTCCTTCGGGACAGGGTTCTGAAAAACTGTTTTTT.